This T cell receptor (beta chain) was captured by sequencing in a study of blood T cell repertoires in COVID-19. Overall study: Samples of COVID-19 (acute and convalescent) were obtained from the United States, Italy and Spain. T cells, B-cell-depleted T cells, or PBMCs supplied cDNA or gDNA.

Clones were sequenced by immunoSEQ multiplex PCR, and TCRdb holds only the in-frame ones, with some missing. The sample has about 33,000 clones, about 85% seen once. This receptor was identified in a human donor in a cohort sampled during active COVID-19. Material for sequencing was peripheral blood.

This CDR3 is CAIGSSGNTIYF. CDR3 in DNA: TGTGCCATCGGGAGCTCTGGAAACACCATATATTTT. This chain connects TRBV10-3 to TRBJ1-3; no reliable D call. Deletions cut 8 bases from V and 0 bases from J, with 5 bases between. The CDR3 consists of 12 residues. Germline V gene lookup returns CDR1 ENHRY and CDR2 SYGVKD.